This is a list of T cell receptor beta chains from one sample in a study of blood T cell repertoires in COVID-19. Data came from immunoSEQ multiplex PCR; TCRdb stores just in-frame clones and leaves some out. The sample holds some 130,000 clones, approximately 70% seen once. Sequencing was performed on peripheral blood. The source of these receptors is a woman in her 70s with acute or convalescent COVID-19. Each CDR3 is given with its conserved first and last residue. The order of the fields is J gene, D gene, clone size, V gene, CDR3 protein, CDR3 DNA. D genes are given only for firm matches. Clone size is not always given. Where it is, it says once, few, many or a class for expanded clones.

j_call: TRBJ2-1; d_call: TRBD1; clone_size: .; v_call: TRBV6-2/TRBV6-3; cdr3_aa: CASSSSRTGGRGEQFF; cdr3_nt: TGTGCCAGCAGTTCTTCCCGGACAGGGGGCCGGGGTGAGCAGTTCTTC
j_call: TRBJ2-6; d_call: .; clone_size: .; v_call: TRBV28; cdr3_aa: CASSLSGSGANVLTF; cdr3_nt: TGTGCCAGCAGTTTAAGCGGCTCTGGGGCCAACGTCCTGACTTTC
j_call: TRBJ2-2; d_call: .; clone_size: .; v_call: TRBV6-5; cdr3_aa: CASRPYRANTGELFF; cdr3_nt: TGTGCCAGCAGACCCTACAGGGCTAACACCGGGGAGCTGTTTTTT
j_call: TRBJ2-7; d_call: .; clone_size: .; v_call: TRBV10-2; cdr3_aa: CASSDIRQATYEQYF; cdr3_nt: TGCGCCAGCAGTGATATCCGACAAGCCACCTACGAGCAGTACTTC
j_call: TRBJ2-7; d_call: TRBD2; clone_size: .; v_call: TRBV2; cdr3_aa: CASSEQGTSGEEQYF; cdr3_nt: TGTGCCAGCAGTGAGCAAGGGACTAGCGGGGAGGAGCAGTACTTC
j_call: TRBJ2-3; d_call: TRBD2; clone_size: .; v_call: TRBV29-1; cdr3_aa: CGGRDLTFSTDTQYF; cdr3_nt: TGTGGGGGGAGGGACCTCACCTTTAGCACAGATACGCAGTATTTT
j_call: TRBJ2-7; d_call: .; clone_size: .; v_call: TRBV6-5; cdr3_aa: CASRWTEPYEQYF; cdr3_nt: TGTGCCAGCAGGTGGACAGAGCCCTACGAGCAGTACTTC
j_call: TRBJ1-4; d_call: .; clone_size: .; v_call: TRBV6-5; cdr3_aa: CASRKTGGPNEKLFF; cdr3_nt: TGTGCCAGCAGAAAAACGGGGGGGCCAAATGAAAAACTGTTTTTT
j_call: TRBJ2-7; d_call: TRBD2; clone_size: .; v_call: TRBV5-1; cdr3_aa: CASRPSPGLAGVAGEQYF; cdr3_nt: TGCGCCAGCAGACCTAGCCCGGGACTAGCGGGAGTAGCAGGCGAGCAGTACTTC
j_call: TRBJ1-1; d_call: .; clone_size: .; v_call: TRBV28; cdr3_aa: CASTTPGARTEAFF; cdr3_nt: TGTGCCAGCACCACGCCAGGGGCGAGGACTGAAGCTTTCTTT
j_call: TRBJ1-5; d_call: .; clone_size: .; v_call: TRBV4-1; cdr3_aa: CASSQGPRGVLGQPQHF; cdr3_nt: TGCGCCAGCAGTCAAGGCCCCAGGGGTGTGCTTGGTCAGCCCCAGCATTTT
j_call: TRBJ1-1; d_call: .; clone_size: .; v_call: TRBV6-5; cdr3_aa: CATRTPRTVNTEAFF; cdr3_nt: TGTGCCACCCGGACACCTCGGACCGTGAACACTGAAGCTTTCTTT
j_call: TRBJ2-2; d_call: .; clone_size: few; v_call: TRBV12-3/TRBV12-4; cdr3_aa: CASNVQGFGELFF; cdr3_nt: TGTGCCAGCAACGTACAGGGTTTCGGGGAGCTGTTTTTT
j_call: TRBJ2-1; d_call: .; clone_size: once; v_call: TRBV4-1; cdr3_aa: CASSQDRRDEQFF; cdr3_nt: TGCGCCAGCAGCCAAGATCGCAGGGATGAGCAGTTCTTC
j_call: TRBJ2-1; d_call: TRBD2; clone_size: .; v_call: TRBV5-1; cdr3_aa: CASSVTSGRSGEQFF; cdr3_nt: TGCGCCAGCAGCGTGACTAGCGGGAGGTCGGGTGAGCAGTTCTTC
j_call: TRBJ1-1; d_call: TRBD1; clone_size: .; v_call: TRBV6-5; cdr3_aa: CASSQGAKAEAFF; cdr3_nt: TGTGCCAGCAGCCAGGGGGCTAAGGCTGAAGCTTTCTTT
j_call: TRBJ2-2; d_call: .; clone_size: .; v_call: TRBV5-6; cdr3_aa: CASSFYAGELFF; cdr3_nt: TGTGCCAGCAGCTTCTATGCCGGGGAGCTGTTTTTT
j_call: TRBJ2-7; d_call: .; clone_size: .; v_call: TRBV6-1; cdr3_aa: CASSDIQLSEQYF; cdr3_nt: TGTGCCAGCAGTGACATACAGCTTTCCGAGCAGTACTTC
j_call: TRBJ2-3; d_call: TRBD1; clone_size: few; v_call: TRBV6-1; cdr3_aa: CASSERATGGALDTQYF; cdr3_nt: TGTGCCAGCAGTGAACGTGCAACAGGGGGCGCGTTGGATACGCAGTATTTT
j_call: TRBJ2-5; d_call: .; clone_size: .; v_call: TRBV3-1/TRBV3-2; cdr3_aa: CASSAQGPETQYF; cdr3_nt: TGTGCCAGCAGTGCCCAGGGGCCCGAGACCCAGTACTTC
j_call: TRBJ1-2; d_call: .; clone_size: .; v_call: TRBV10-3; cdr3_aa: CASRSPTSIYGYTF; cdr3_nt: TGTGCCTCCAGGTCACCCACTTCGATCTATGGCTACACCTTC
j_call: TRBJ1-4; d_call: TRBD1; clone_size: .; v_call: TRBV3-1/TRBV3-2; cdr3_aa: CASSQGTGPTNEKLFF; cdr3_nt: TGTGCCAGCAGCCAAGGGACAGGGCCAACTAATGAAAAACTGTTTTTT
j_call: TRBJ2-1; d_call: .; clone_size: few; v_call: TRBV9; cdr3_aa: CASSPLSSYNEQFF; cdr3_nt: TGTGCCAGCAGCCCCCTGAGCTCCTACAATGAGCAGTTCTTC
j_call: TRBJ2-3; d_call: TRBD2; clone_size: .; v_call: TRBV9; cdr3_aa: CASSVRTSSADTQYF; cdr3_nt: TGTGCCAGCAGCGTTCGGACTAGCAGCGCAGATACGCAGTATTTT
j_call: TRBJ1-1; d_call: TRBD1; clone_size: .; v_call: TRBV10-3; cdr3_aa: CATGDRMNTEAFF; cdr3_nt: TGTGCCACCGGGGACAGGATGAACACTGAAGCTTTCTTT
j_call: TRBJ1-2; d_call: .; clone_size: .; v_call: TRBV28; cdr3_aa: CASTQGYGYTF; cdr3_nt: TGTGCCAGCACCCAGGGCTATGGCTACACCTTC
j_call: TRBJ1-1; d_call: TRBD1; clone_size: .; v_call: TRBV6-5; cdr3_aa: CASRTGTGGTEAFF; cdr3_nt: TGTGCCAGCAGGACTGGGACAGGGGGCACTGAAGCTTTCTTT
j_call: TRBJ2-7; d_call: TRBD2; clone_size: .; v_call: TRBV6-1; cdr3_aa: CASSEALRIAGEEQYF; cdr3_nt: TGTGCCAGCAGTGAAGCGCTTCGGATAGCGGGGGAAGAGCAGTACTTC
j_call: TRBJ2-7; d_call: .; clone_size: .; v_call: TRBV9; cdr3_aa: CASSSDYEQYF; cdr3_nt: TGTGCCAGCAGCTCAGACTACGAGCAGTACTTC
j_call: TRBJ2-3; d_call: .; clone_size: .; v_call: TRBV11-3; cdr3_aa: CASSFGAVGGTDTQYF; cdr3_nt: TGTGCCAGCAGCTTTGGGGCGGTAGGGGGCACAGATACGCAGTATTTT
j_call: TRBJ2-7; d_call: TRBD2; clone_size: many; v_call: TRBV15; cdr3_aa: CATSRVRGEGYEQYF; cdr3_nt: TGTGCCACCAGCAGAGTGCGGGGGGAGGGCTACGAGCAGTACTTC
j_call: TRBJ1-1; d_call: .; clone_size: .; v_call: TRBV30; cdr3_aa: CAWSGGIMGQNTEAFF; cdr3_nt: TGTGCCTGGAGTGGGGGGATAATGGGACAGAACACTGAAGCTTTCTTT
j_call: TRBJ1-2; d_call: .; clone_size: few; v_call: TRBV30; cdr3_aa: CAWSKGGDGYTF; cdr3_nt: TGTGCCTGGAGTAAAGGAGGGGATGGCTACACCTTC
j_call: TRBJ1-2; d_call: TRBD1; clone_size: .; v_call: TRBV28; cdr3_aa: CASTLTDRGYGYTF; cdr3_nt: TGTGCCAGCACTCTCACAGACAGGGGCTATGGCTACACCTTC
j_call: TRBJ1-1; d_call: .; clone_size: few; v_call: TRBV6-5; cdr3_aa: CASSYSDRRNTEAFF; cdr3_nt: TGTGCCAGCAGTTACTCTGACAGGAGGAACACTGAAGCTTTCTTT
j_call: TRBJ2-5; d_call: TRBD1; clone_size: .; v_call: TRBV7-2; cdr3_aa: CASSPGGRGLQETQYF; cdr3_nt: TGTGCCAGCAGTCCAGGGGGCAGGGGGCTACAAGAGACCCAGTACTTC
j_call: TRBJ2-5; d_call: .; clone_size: .; v_call: TRBV19; cdr3_aa: CASSSRSGLQETQYF; cdr3_nt: TGTGCCAGTAGTAGTCGGTCAGGGCTCCAAGAGACCCAGTACTTC
j_call: TRBJ2-2; d_call: .; clone_size: few; v_call: TRBV5-1; cdr3_aa: CASRVGLNTGELFF; cdr3_nt: TGCGCCAGCAGGGTAGGACTGAACACCGGGGAGCTGTTTTTT
j_call: TRBJ2-7; d_call: TRBD2; clone_size: .; v_call: TRBV5-6; cdr3_aa: CASSWTSRYEQYF; cdr3_nt: TGTGCCAGCAGCTGGACTAGCCGTTACGAGCAGTACTTC
j_call: TRBJ2-5; d_call: .; clone_size: .; v_call: TRBV3-1/TRBV3-2; cdr3_aa: CASSQDRARGGETQYF; cdr3_nt: TGTGCCAGCAGCCAAGATAGGGCCAGGGGTGGGGAGACCCAGTACTTC
j_call: TRBJ2-1; d_call: TRBD2; clone_size: .; v_call: TRBV7-2; cdr3_aa: CASSSGTSGYNEQFF; cdr3_nt: TGTGCCAGCAGCTCCGGGACTAGCGGCTACAATGAGCAGTTCTTC
j_call: TRBJ1-3; d_call: .; clone_size: .; v_call: TRBV7-2; cdr3_aa: CASSLEQGNTIYF; cdr3_nt: TGTGCCAGCAGCTTAGAACAGGGAAACACCATATATTTT
j_call: TRBJ2-7; d_call: .; clone_size: .; v_call: TRBV5-4; cdr3_aa: CASSLGAGKGHEQYF; cdr3_nt: TGTGCCAGCAGCTTGGGTGCAGGGAAGGGCCACGAGCAGTACTTC
j_call: TRBJ2-2; d_call: TRBD2; clone_size: .; v_call: TRBV5-1; cdr3_aa: CASSSGLAGGNTGELFF; cdr3_nt: TGCGCCAGCAGCTCTGGACTAGCGGGCGGGAACACCGGGGAGCTGTTTTTT
j_call: TRBJ2-5; d_call: .; clone_size: .; v_call: TRBV6-2/TRBV6-3; cdr3_aa: CASSYLTGTLEETQYF; cdr3_nt: TGTGCCAGCAGTTACCTGACGGGTACTCTGGAAGAGACCCAGTACTTC
j_call: TRBJ2-3; d_call: .; clone_size: .; v_call: TRBV5-4; cdr3_aa: CASKAVASTDTQYF; cdr3_nt: TGTGCCAGCAAGGCGGTAGCTAGCACAGATACGCAGTATTTT
j_call: TRBJ2-3; d_call: TRBD2; clone_size: .; v_call: TRBV5-1; cdr3_aa: CASSFGLAGGRGLDTQYF; cdr3_nt: TGCGCCAGCAGCTTCGGACTAGCGGGAGGACGTGGGTTAGATACGCAGTATTTT